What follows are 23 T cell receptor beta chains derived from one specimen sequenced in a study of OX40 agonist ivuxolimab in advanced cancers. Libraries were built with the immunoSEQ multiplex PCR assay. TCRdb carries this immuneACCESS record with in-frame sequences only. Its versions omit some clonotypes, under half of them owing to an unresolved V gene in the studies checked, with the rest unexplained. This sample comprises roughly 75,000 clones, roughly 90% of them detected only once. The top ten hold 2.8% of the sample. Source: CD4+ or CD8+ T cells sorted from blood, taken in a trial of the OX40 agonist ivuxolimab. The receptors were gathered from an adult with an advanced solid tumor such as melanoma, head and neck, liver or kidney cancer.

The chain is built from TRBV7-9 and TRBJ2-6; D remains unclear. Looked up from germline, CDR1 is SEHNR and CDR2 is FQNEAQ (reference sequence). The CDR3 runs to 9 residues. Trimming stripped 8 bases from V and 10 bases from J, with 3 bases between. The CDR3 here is CASGNVLTF. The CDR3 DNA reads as TGTGCCAGCGGGAACGTCCTGACTTTC.

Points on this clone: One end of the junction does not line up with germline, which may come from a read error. This CDR3 is CASSLDSGADTQYF. In nucleotides, the CDR3 is TGTGCTAGCAGCTTAGACTCCGGAGCAGATACGCAGTATTTT. The chain couples TRBV7-7 to TRBJ2-3; no definite D call. Looked up from germline, CDR1 is SSHAT and CDR2 is FNYEAQ (reference sequence). The CDR3 totals 14 residues. Full variable domain (rest looked up from reference TRBV7-7 and TRBJ2-3): GAGVSQSPRYKVTKRGQDVTLRCDPISSHATLYWYQQALGQGPEFLTYFNYEAQPDKSGLPSDRFSAERPEGSISTLTIQRTEQRDSAMYRCASSLDSGADTQYFGPGTRLTVL.

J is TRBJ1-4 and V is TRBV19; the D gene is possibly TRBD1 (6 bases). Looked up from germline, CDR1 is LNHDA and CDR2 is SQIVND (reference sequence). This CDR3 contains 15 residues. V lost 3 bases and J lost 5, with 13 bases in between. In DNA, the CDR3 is TGTGCCAGTAGTATCTCATGGGGGCCGAATGAAAAACTGTTTTTT. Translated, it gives CASSISWGPNEKLFF.

CDR3 region: CASSFQDNQPQHF. The CDR3 DNA reads as TGTGCCAGCAGTTTTCAGGACAATCAGCCCCAGCATTTT. The chain is built from TRBV6-5 and TRBJ1-5, with no clear D. Germline values: CDR1 MNHEY, CDR2 SVGAGI. The CDR3 is made up of 13 amino acids. Between the trimmed V and J ends, which lost 4 bases and 3 bases, there was a span of 7 bases.

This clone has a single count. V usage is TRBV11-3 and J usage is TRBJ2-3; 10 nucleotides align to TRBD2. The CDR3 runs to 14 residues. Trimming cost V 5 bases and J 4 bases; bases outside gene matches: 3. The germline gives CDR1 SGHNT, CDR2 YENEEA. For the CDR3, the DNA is TGTGCCAGCAGCAGCGGGGGGGCATCAGATACGCAGTATTTT. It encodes CASSSGGASDTQYF.

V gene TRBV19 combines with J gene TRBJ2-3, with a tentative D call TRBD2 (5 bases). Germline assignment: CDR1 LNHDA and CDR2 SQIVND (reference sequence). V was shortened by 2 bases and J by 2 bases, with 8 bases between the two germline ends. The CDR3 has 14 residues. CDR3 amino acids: CASSILATTDTQYF. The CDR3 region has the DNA TGTGCCAGTAGTATACTAGCTACCACAGATACGCAGTATTTT.

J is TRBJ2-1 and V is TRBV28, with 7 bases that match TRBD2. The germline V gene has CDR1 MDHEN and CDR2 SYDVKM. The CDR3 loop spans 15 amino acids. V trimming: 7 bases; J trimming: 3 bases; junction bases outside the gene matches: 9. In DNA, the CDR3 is TGTGCCAGCAACAGCCCTCAGCGGGGCTACAATGAGCAGTTCTTC. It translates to CASNSPQRGYNEQFF.

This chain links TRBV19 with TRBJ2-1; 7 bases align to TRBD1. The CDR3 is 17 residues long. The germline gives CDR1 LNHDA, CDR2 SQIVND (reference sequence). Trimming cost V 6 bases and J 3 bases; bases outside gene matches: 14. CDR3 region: CASSFPPGQSFYNEQFF. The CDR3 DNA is TGTGCCAGTAGCTTCCCTCCGGGACAGAGCTTCTACAATGAGCAGTTCTTC.

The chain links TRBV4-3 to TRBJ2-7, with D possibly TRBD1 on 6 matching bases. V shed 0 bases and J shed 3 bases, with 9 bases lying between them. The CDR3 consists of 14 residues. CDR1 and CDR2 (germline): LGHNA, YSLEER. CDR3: CASSQEGRGYEQYF. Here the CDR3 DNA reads TGCGCCAGCAGCCAAGAGGGCAGGGGCTACGAGCAGTACTTC.

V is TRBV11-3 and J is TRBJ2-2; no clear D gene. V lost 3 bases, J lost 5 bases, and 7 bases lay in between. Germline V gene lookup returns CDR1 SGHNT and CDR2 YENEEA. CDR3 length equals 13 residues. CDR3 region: CASSFHQTGELFF. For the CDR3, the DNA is TGTGCCAGCAGCTTTCACCAAACCGGGGAGCTGTTTTTT. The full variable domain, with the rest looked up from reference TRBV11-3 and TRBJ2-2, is EAGVVQSPRYKIIEKKQPVAFWCNPISGHNTLYWYLQNLGQGPELLIRYENEEAVDDSQLPKDRFSAERLKGVDSTLKIQPAELGDSAVYLCASSFHQTGELFFGEGSRLTVL.

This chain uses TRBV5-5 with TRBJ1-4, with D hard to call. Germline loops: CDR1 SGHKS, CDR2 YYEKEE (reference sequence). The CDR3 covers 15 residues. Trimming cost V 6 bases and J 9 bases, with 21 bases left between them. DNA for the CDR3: TGTGCCAGCAATACCGCAGGAGCCAGTACGAAAAAACTGTTTTTT. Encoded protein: CASNTAGASTKKLFF.

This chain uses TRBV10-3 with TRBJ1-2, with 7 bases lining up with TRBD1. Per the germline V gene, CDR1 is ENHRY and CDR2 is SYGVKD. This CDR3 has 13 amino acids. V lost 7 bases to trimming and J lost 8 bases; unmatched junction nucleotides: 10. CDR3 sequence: CAITLDRVSGYTF. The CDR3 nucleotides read TGTGCCATCACCCTTGACAGGGTATCCGGCTACACCTTC.

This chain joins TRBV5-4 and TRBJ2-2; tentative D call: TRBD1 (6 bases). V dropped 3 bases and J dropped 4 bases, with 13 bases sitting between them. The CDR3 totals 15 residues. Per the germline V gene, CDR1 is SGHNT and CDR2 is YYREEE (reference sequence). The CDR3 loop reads CASSSLLGGTGELFF. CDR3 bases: TGTGCCAGCAGCTCGCTTCTAGGGGGCACCGGGGAGCTGTTTTTT. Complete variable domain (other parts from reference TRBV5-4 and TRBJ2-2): ETGVTQSPTHLIKTRGQQVTLRCSSQSGHNTVSWYQQALGQGPQFIFQYYREEENGRGNFPPRFSGLQFPNYSSELNVNALELDDSALYLCASSSLLGGTGELFFGEGSRLTVL.

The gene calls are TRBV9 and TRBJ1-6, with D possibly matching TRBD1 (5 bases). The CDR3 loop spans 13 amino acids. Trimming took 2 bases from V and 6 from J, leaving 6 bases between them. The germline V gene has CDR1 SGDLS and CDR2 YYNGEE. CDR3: CASSVGVNSPLHF. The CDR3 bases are TGTGCCAGCAGCGTGGGGGTTAATTCACCCCTCCACTTT.

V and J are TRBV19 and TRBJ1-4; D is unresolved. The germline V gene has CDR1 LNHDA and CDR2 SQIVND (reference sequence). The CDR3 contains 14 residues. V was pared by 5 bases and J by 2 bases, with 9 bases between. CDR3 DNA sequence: TGTGCCAGTAGTGTTGAGGCGACTAATGAAAAACTGTTTTTT. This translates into CASSVEATNEKLFF.

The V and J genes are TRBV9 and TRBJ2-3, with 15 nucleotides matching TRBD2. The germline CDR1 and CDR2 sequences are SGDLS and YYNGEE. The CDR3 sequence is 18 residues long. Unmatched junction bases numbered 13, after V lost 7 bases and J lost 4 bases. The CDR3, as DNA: TGTGCCAGCTCCAGGACTAGCGGGGGGGCCGCAGGCTCAGATACGCAGTATTTT. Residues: CASSRTSGGAAGSDTQYF.

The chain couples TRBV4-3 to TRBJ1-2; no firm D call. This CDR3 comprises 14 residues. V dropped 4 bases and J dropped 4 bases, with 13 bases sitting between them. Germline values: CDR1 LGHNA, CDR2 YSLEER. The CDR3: CASSLDWEGYGYTF. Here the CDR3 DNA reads TGCGCCAGCAGCCTAGATTGGGAGGGCTATGGCTACACCTTC.

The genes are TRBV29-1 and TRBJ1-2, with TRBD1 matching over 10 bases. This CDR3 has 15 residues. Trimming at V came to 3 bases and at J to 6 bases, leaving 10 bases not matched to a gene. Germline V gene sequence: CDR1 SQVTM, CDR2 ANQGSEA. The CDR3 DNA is TGCAGCGTTGAGGGGACAGGGGCCGGTAGGGATGGCTACACCTTC. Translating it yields CSVEGTGAGRDGYTF.

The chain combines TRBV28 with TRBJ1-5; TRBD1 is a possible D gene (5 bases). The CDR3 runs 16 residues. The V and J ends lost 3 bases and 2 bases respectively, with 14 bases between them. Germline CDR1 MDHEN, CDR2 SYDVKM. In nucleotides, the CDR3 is TGTGCCAGCAGTTTTGATCAGGGAGGAGGCAATCAGCCCCAGCATTTT. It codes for CASSFDQGGGNQPQHF.

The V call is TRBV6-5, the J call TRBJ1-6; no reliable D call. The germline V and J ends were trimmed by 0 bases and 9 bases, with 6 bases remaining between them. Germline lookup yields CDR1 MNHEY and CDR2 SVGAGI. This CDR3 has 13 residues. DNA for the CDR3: TGTGCCAGCAGTTACTCCATCAGTTCACCCCTCCACTTT. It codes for CASSYSISSPLHF.

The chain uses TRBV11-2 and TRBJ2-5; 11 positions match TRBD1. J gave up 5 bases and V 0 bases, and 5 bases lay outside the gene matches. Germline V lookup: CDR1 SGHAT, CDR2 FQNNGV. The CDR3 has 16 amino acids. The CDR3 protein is CASSLDRTGGRETQYF. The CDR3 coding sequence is TGTGCCAGCAGCTTAGATAGGACAGGGGGCCGTGAGACCCAGTACTTC. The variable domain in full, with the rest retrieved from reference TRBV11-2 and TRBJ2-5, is EAGVAQSPRYKIIEKRQSVAFWCNPISGHATLYWYQQILGQGPKLLIQFQNNGVVDDSQLPKDRFSAERLKGVDSTLKIQPAKLEDSAVYLCASSLDRTGGRETQYFGPGTRLLVL.

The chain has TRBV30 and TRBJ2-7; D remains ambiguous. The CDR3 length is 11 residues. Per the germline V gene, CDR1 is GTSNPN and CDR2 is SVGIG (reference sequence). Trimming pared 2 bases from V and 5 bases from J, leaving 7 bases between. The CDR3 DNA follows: TGTGCCTGGAGTTCCAGCGACGAGCAGTACTTC. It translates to CAWSSSDEQYF.

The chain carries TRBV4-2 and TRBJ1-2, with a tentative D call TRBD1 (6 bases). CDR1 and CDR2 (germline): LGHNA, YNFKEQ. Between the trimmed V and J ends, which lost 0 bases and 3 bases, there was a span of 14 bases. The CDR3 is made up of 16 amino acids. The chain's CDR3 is CASSQDGAGVDYGYTF. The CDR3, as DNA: TGTGCCAGCAGCCAAGACGGGGCAGGGGTGGACTATGGCTACACCTTC.